This T cell receptor beta chain is from a study of blood T cell repertoires in COVID-19 (TCRdb year 2020). Regarding the study in general: Samples covering the acute and convalescent phases of COVID-19 were provided by collaborators in the United States, Italy and Spain. Where HLA class I and class II types were available, the types were taken from metadata supplied by the sample provider, not from assay-based typing. The dataset comprised deeply sampled blood TCRbeta repertoires from subjects exposed to, actively infected with, or recovered from COVID-19. A de-identified subject ID, COVID-19 status, age in years and sex were almost always included in the sample metadata. Samples were obtained from the ongoing ImmuneRACE study (first 160 participants) and from roughly 1,300 subjects provided by 6 global collaborators. The material from the prospective study consisted of cDNA or gDNA derived from T cells, B-cell-depleted T cells, or PBMCs. The repertoires were released in a freely available public database intended as a resource for research on the immune response to SARS-CoV-2.

The collaborating institutions used their own protocols to collect whole blood in K2EDTA tubes. For TCRbeta analysis, collaborators shipped samples as frozen whole blood, isolated PBMCs, or DNA extracted from either of those sample types. The paper as a whole reports these results and caveats: The quantity of clinical and demographic metadata differed by source and by participant and was supplied without curation.

Details on this clone: Which antigen it targets is not known. The sample holds no much larger clone one base away, and base qualities are not on file.

Inclusive of the bounding cysteine and phenylalanine, the CDR3 is 12 residues long. Left in the record is the CDR3 DNA by itself, 36 bases read in frame from the first base. V is cut by 10 bases and J by 1 base, and the space between the germline ends is 10 bases. TCRbeta CDR3 regions were amplified from genomic DNA by means of the immunoSEQ Assay, a bias-controlled multiplex PCR. The published analysis was carried out like this. The number of nucleated cells in each sample was estimated from the amplification of reference gene primers within the assay. To quantify the absolute abundance of each unique TCRbeta CDR3 rearrangement, sequence reads were collapsed and filtered. For each sample, productive Simpson clonality was calculated as the square root of Simpson's diversity index over productive rearrangements. Here the immuneACCESS table is served through TCRdb, limited to in-frame sequences with V and J called. Missing clones are a known gap in these copies; in checked studies unresolved V genes cover under half, and the rest lacks a known reason. Clonal size and the V and J genes are those of that table, whereas D and trimming came from the DNA. This sample has a few hundred thousand clones in its table, and approximately 89% of those were observed once. Of the sample, under 15% is held by the ten largest clones.

This sequence originates from a woman aged 55-69 years with acute or convalescent COVID-19. What was sequenced was peripheral blood. This chain joins TRBV5-3 to TRBJ2-3; 6 matching bases give a weak D call of TRBD1. TRBV5-3 is an ORF, and what it does is uncertain. The CDR3 amino acid sequence is: CAEKGGTDTQYF. The base sequence is TGTGCCGAAAAGGGGGGCACAGATACGCAGTATTTT.